This TCR beta chain was found in a study of OX40 agonist ivuxolimab in advanced cancers. For the wider study: Ivuxolimab was a fully human IgG2 agonistic monoclonal antibody targeting the costimulatory receptor OX40 (CD134). Intravenous ivuxolimab was administered to patients every 2 weeks at six dose levels: 0.01, 0.1, 0.3, 1.5, 3 and 10 mg/kg. Of the approximately 50 dose-escalation patients, hepatocellular carcinoma was present in about 20, melanoma in approximately 15, renal cell carcinoma in 9 and head and neck cancer in 9. A male proportion of roughly 80% and a mean age of roughly 55 years, ranging from 23 to 79, were recorded for the dose-escalation cohort. Prior anti-PD-1, anti-PD-L1 or anti-CTLA-4 therapy was permitted, and approximately 41% of dose-escalation patients had received checkpoint inhibitors. Partial responses were achieved by three dose-escalation patients, of whom one had hepatocellular carcinoma and two had cutaneous melanoma. The purpose of peripheral TCRbeta sequencing was to test whether ivuxolimab changed TCR sequence diversity and led to clonal T-cell expansion. The paper describes the monotherapy dose-escalation part (N ≈ 50 patients) of the phase I trial of ivuxolimab. What the work shows at the level of the full study, not this receptor alone: After ivuxolimab, more expanded clones were found on average in CD8+ T cells than in CD4+ T cells. The antigen specificity of the clonally expanded peripheral T cells was not determined. In partial responders in the 0.1-3.0 mg/kg groups, normalized peripheral clonal expansion was found to be among the lowest, especially among CD8+ T cells. Low levels of normalized T-cell clonal expansion were also seen in some patients who did not respond. At doses of 0.1 to 3.0 mg/kg, clonal expansion of both CD4+ and CD8+ T cells in blood was seen between baseline and week 6.

For sequencing of the TCRbeta CDR3 region, genomic DNA was extracted from the sorted cells. TCRbeta CDR3 regions were sequenced using the immunoSEQ Assay. In its TCRdb copy, this immuneACCESS table keeps in-frame sequences only and misses some clones. Where compared with another copy, unresolved V genes explain less than half of these, and the others have no known cause. This sample is represented by more than 60,000 clones; roughly 87% of them were singletons. The top ten constitute under 4.5% of the sample. On this clone: Its binding antigen is unknown. No base quality values were provided; no much bigger clone lies one nucleotide off.

Patients with autoimmune disease history or receiving systemic immunosuppression were excluded from the trial. Peripheral blood for TCR sequencing was collected from all dose cohorts at baseline, on cycle 4 day 1, and on cycle 7 day 1. Samples were obtained from an open-label, multicenter, first-in-human phase I dose-escalation trial of ivuxolimab. Adults with locally advanced or metastatic head and neck squamous cell, hepatocellular, melanoma or renal cell carcinoma were enrolled in the trial. Before TCR sequencing, CD4+ T cells and CD8+ T cells were sorted from peripheral blood as separate populations. Specimen: CD4+ or CD8+ T cells sorted from blood, collected in a trial of the OX40 agonist ivuxolimab. The clonotype comes from an adult with an advanced solid tumor such as melanoma, head and neck, liver or kidney cancer.

In nucleotides, the sequence is TGTGCCACCGAGCTGACAGGGGGTGACTATGGCTACACCTTC. This gives the protein CATELTGGDYGYTF. This receptor chain uses TRBV2 and TRBJ1-2; 9 bases in between match TRBD1. Looking up the germline V gene yields CDR1 SNHLY and CDR2 FYNNEI. CDR3 length: 14 amino acids, cysteine to phenylalanine. Here the CDR3 DNA is all that survives: 42 bases in frame from base 1. V has 10 bases trimmed and J has 3 bases trimmed; junction bases matching no gene number 9.